Each of the 17 T cell receptor beta chains below was sequenced from the same sample in a study of blood T cell repertoires in COVID-19. Method: immunoSEQ multiplex PCR; TCRdb's copy keeps in-frame clones and lacks some. There are over 60,000 clones in the sample; about 78% occur only once, and less than 25% lies in the top ten. The sequencing sample was made of peripheral blood. The receptor source for this set is a man aged 80 or over with active or convalescent COVID-19.

This clone showed up just a few times. The V call is TRBV7-9, the J call TRBJ1-6; D is undetermined. With 3 bases removed from V and 0 bases from J, the gap between germline ends came to 15 bases. Germline V gene data show CDR1 as SEHNR and CDR2 as FQNEAQ (reference sequence). This CDR3 is built from 18 residues. As DNA, the CDR3 is TGTGCCAGCAGCTTTAGTTTAGTGAATAGCTCCTATAATTCACCCCTCCACTTT. As protein: CASSFSLVNSSYNSPLHF. The whole variable domain, remainder taken from reference TRBV7-9 and TRBJ1-6, is DTGVSQNPRHKITKRGQNVTFRCDPISEHNRLYWYRQTLGQGPEFLTYFQNEAQLEKSRLLSDRFSAERPKGSFSTLEIQRTEQGDSAMYLCASSFSLVNSSYNSPLHFGNGTRLTVT.

This sequence joins TRBV5-1 and TRBJ1-1; 7 nucleotides line up with TRBD1. The length of the CDR3 is 17 residues. CDR1 is SGHRS, CDR2 YFSETQ, per germline. J was trimmed by 0 bases and V by 2 bases; bases with no gene match: 10. Written as DNA, the CDR3 is TGCGCCAGCAGCTTTAGGGGACAGCCGCTTATGAACACTGAAGCTTTCTTT. It encodes CASSFRGQPLMNTEAFF.

The chain uses TRBV12-5 and TRBJ1-5, with 7 bases matching TRBD1. Germline values: CDR1 LGHNT, CDR2 FRNRAP. CDR3 length: 14 amino acids. J gave up 3 bases and V 9 bases, and 8 bases lay outside the gene matches. The CDR3 sequence: CASCLQGNNQPQHF. The CDR3 DNA reads as TGTGCTAGCTGCCTACAGGGGAACAATCAGCCCCAGCATTTT.

The chain carries TRBV19 and TRBJ2-3, with D perhaps matching TRBD1 (5 bases). The CDR3 is made up of 16 amino acids. Germline-derived CDR1 and CDR2 are LNHDA and SQIVND (reference sequence). V lost 3 bases and J 2 bases, leaving 15 bases between the germline ends. CDR3 sequence reads: CASSIGANVITDTQYF. DNA of the CDR3: TGTGCCAGTAGTATTGGGGCAAACGTGATCACAGATACGCAGTATTTT.

The chain employs TRBV28 and TRBJ2-5, with D possibly TRBD2 on 5 matching bases. Germline V CDR1 and CDR2: MDHEN, SYDVKM. Trimming removed 7 bases from V and 5 bases from J, with 17 bases in between. The CDR3 has 14 residues. Here the CDR3 reads CASIPGVAWETQYF. CDR3 bases: TGTGCCAGCATTCCCGGAGTAGCGTGGGAGACCCAGTACTTC.

This clone appeared a few times. V is TRBV3-1 (or the pseudogene TRBV3-2) and J is TRBJ2-1; TRBD1 might be the D (5 bases). V gave up 0 bases and J gave up 4 bases, with 19 bases separating them. The V gene's germline CDR1 is LGHDT and CDR2 YNNKEL (reference sequence). The CDR3 covers 18 residues. The CDR3 coding sequence is TGTGCCAGCAGCCAAGATTTCTCTCGGACACCGAGATACAATGAGCAGTTCTTC. Protein: CASSQDFSRTPRYNEQFF.

The chain couples TRBV5-5 to TRBJ2-3; a weak D match, TRBD2 (5 bases). Germline-derived CDR1 and CDR2 are SGHKS and YYEKEE (reference sequence). V lost 5 bases to trimming and J lost 1 base, with 11 bases between them. The CDR3 spans 14 residues. In DNA, the CDR3 is TGTGCCAGCAGTGATACTAGAGGCACAGATACGCAGTATTTT. This sequence encodes CASSDTRGTDTQYF.

The V call is TRBV4-2, the J call TRBJ2-6; 9 bases agree with TRBD2. Trimming removed 0 bases from V and 2 bases from J; junction bases left unmatched: 5. This CDR3 comprises 18 residues. Germline V CDR1 and CDR2: LGHNA, YNFKEQ. The CDR3 here is CASSQDFSGSAGANVLTF. The CDR3 DNA follows: TGTGCCAGCAGCCAAGATTTTAGCGGGAGCGCTGGGGCCAACGTCCTGACTTTC.

The chain joins TRBV4-2 to TRBJ2-7; 15 bases fit TRBD2. V trimming: 0 bases; J trimming: 1 base; junction bases outside the gene matches: 7. Germline V gene sequence: CDR1 LGHNA, CDR2 YNFKEQ. The CDR3 is made up of 19 amino acids. The CDR3 DNA reads TGTGCCAGCAGCCAAGATAGCACTGGACTAGCGGGGGGGTCCTACGAGCAGTACTTC. It yields the protein CASSQDSTGLAGGSYEQYF.

V and J are TRBV19 and TRBJ1-2, with a tentative D call TRBD1 (5 bases). Trimming shortened V by 6 bases and J by 3 bases, and 17 bases separated the two germline ends. CDR1 and CDR2 (germline): LNHDA, SQIVND (reference sequence). The CDR3 is 15 residues long. CDR3 in amino acids: CASRMGGTADYGYTF. The CDR3 DNA sequence: TGTGCCAGTAGAATGGGGGGGACGGCGGACTATGGCTACACCTTC.

This chain joins TRBV9 and TRBJ1-6; unclear D gene. The CDR3 is made up of 13 amino acids. Deletions cut 4 bases from V and 12 bases from J, with 14 bases between. The V gene's germline CDR1 is SGDLS and CDR2 YYNGEE. CDR3 sequence (DNA): TGTGCCAGCAGCTTTCGCGGAGGGATACCCCTCCACTTT. It specifies CASSFRGGIPLHF.

This clone occurred once. This sequence joins TRBV5-1 and TRBJ1-2, with TRBD1 matching 9 bases. Per the germline V gene, CDR1 is SGHRS and CDR2 is YFSETQ. The junction had 9 bases not matched to a gene; V was cut back by 8 bases and J by 4 bases. The CDR3 is 14 residues long. The CDR3 region is CASSTGGAGYGYTF. CDR3 sequence (DNA): TGCGCCAGTTCTACAGGGGGCGCAGGCTATGGCTACACCTTC. Full variable domain (outside the CDR3, taken from reference TRBV5-1 and TRBJ1-2): KAGVTQTPRYLIKTRGQQVTLSCSPISGHRSVSWYQQTPGQGLQFLFEYFSETQRNKGNFPGRFSGRQFSNSRSEMNVSTLELGDSALYLCASSTGGAGYGYTFGSGTRLTVV.

This clone came up once. This sequence joins TRBV15 and TRBJ2-1; 7 bases are a match to TRBD2. Germline lookup yields CDR1 LNHNV and CDR2 YYDKDF (reference sequence). With 2 bases clipped from V and 12 bases from J, the junction kept 13 bases outside the gene matches. The CDR3 loop spans 15 amino acids. The CDR3 DNA sequence: TGTGCCACCAGCAGAACGGCGGGAGTTTTGGACGTGCAGTTCTTC. It translates to CATSRTAGVLDVQFF.

The V and J genes are TRBV7-2 and TRBJ2-5; 9 bases agree with TRBD2. The CDR3 runs to 14 residues. Germline assignment: CDR1 SGHTA and CDR2 FQGNSA. Trimming took 6 bases from V and 5 from J; bases not matched to a gene: 7. CDR3 in DNA: TGTGCCAGCAGGTTTAGCGGGAGTCTTGAGACCCAGTACTTC. Translation: CASRFSGSLETQYF.

The chain recombines TRBV10-1 with TRBJ2-2, with 7 bases lining up with TRBD1. Germline CDR1 and CDR2: WNHNN and SYGVQD (reference sequence). With 6 bases clipped from V and 0 bases from J, the junction kept 4 bases outside the gene matches. This CDR3 has 15 amino acids. The CDR3 reads CASRPGTANTGELFF. The CDR3 nucleotides read TGCGCCAGCAGGCCCGGGACAGCGAACACCGGGGAGCTGTTTTTT.

V gene TRBV5-4 combines with J gene TRBJ2-7; 9 bases fit TRBD2. CDR3 length: 15 residues. Germline V gene lookup returns CDR1 SGHNT and CDR2 YYREEE (reference sequence). Unmatched junction bases numbered 10, after V lost 2 bases and J lost 7 bases. CDR3 loop: CASSLAGTSIFEQYF. Written as DNA, the CDR3 is TGTGCCAGCAGCTTAGCCGGGACTAGCATCTTTGAGCAGTACTTC.

The V and J genes are TRBV3-1 (or the pseudogene TRBV3-2) and TRBJ2-3, with 11 bases lining up with TRBD1. The germline CDR1 and CDR2 sequences are LGHDT and YNNKEL (reference sequence). Trimming removed 4 bases from V and 6 bases from J; junction bases left unmatched: 3. The CDR3 consists of 14 residues. DNA of the CDR3: TGTGCCAGCAGCCCCGGACAGGGGGCTGATACGCAGTATTTT. It codes for CASSPGQGADTQYF.